A selection of T cell receptor beta chains follows, all from one sample in a study of blood T cells in healthy people across ages. In TCRdb, the 5' RACE reads were re-called with MiXCR into one record per CDR3 protein. The repertoire holds 450,000 to 700,000 distinct CDR3 sequences, 25% to 30% seen once, with about a fifth in the top ten. Sequenced: blood. These receptors came from an older woman in good health. CDR3s include the opening cysteine and the closing phenylalanine or tryptophan. A D gene is named only where the DNA matches it firmly. Clone size appears in some rows only: once, few, many, or a class for an expanded clone.

DNA	CDR3	length	J	size	V	D
TGTGCCAGCAGTTACCCACTAGGACAGGGTTTCTATGGCTACACCTTC	CASSYPLGQGFYGYTF	16	TRBJ1-2	-	TRBV6-6	TRBD1
TGTGCCAGCAGTTTATTTCTAATAGGGCGCGGGGGAAGCACCGGGGAGCTGTTTTTT	CASSLFLIGRGGSTGELFF	19	TRBJ2-2	-	TRBV27	TRBD2
TGTGCCAGCAGTGCTCAGAGGGGAAACACCATATATTTT	CASSAQRGNTIYF	13	TRBJ1-3	few	TRBV12-3/TRBV12-4	-
TGTGCCAGCAGGGGGGGGGGGCTAGGTAACCGGAACACTGAAGCTTTCTTT	CASRGGGLGNRNTEAFF	17	TRBJ1-1	-	TRBV6-4	-
TGTGCCAGCAGCTGGAAGGGGACTGGACAAGAGACCCAGTACTTC	CASSWKGTGQETQYF	15	TRBJ2-5	-	TRBV7-2	-
TGTGCCAGCAGCAAGGATACAGCGTACCAAGAGACCCAGTACTTC	CASSKDTAYQETQYF	15	TRBJ2-5	-	TRBV2	-
TGTGCCAGCAGTGAGCACCTTAATGAAAAACTGTTTTTT	CASSEHLNEKLFF	13	TRBJ1-4	-	TRBV6-4	-
TGTGCCAGCAGCTTTTTCCGGGGGGGACAAGAGACCCAGTACTTC	CASSFFRGGQETQYF	15	TRBJ2-5	few	TRBV7-2	TRBD2
TGCAGTGCCCTCTTCCCAAACAGGGGGGACCAAGAGACCCAGTACTTC	CSALFPNRGDQETQYF	16	TRBJ2-5	few	TRBV20-1	TRBD1
TGTGCCAGCAGCTTGGAGGGTTTTAATGAAAAACTGTTTTTT	CASSLEGFNEKLFF	14	TRBJ1-4	-	TRBV5-5	-
TGCGCCAGCAGCGTTGAGGTGTACGGCGGGGGGCCTAGAGAAAACATTCAGTACTTC	CASSVEVYGGGPRENIQYF	19	TRBJ2-4	-	TRBV4-3	TRBD2
TGTGCCAGCAGTTTACAGGGGCCGAGGAACACTGAAGCTTTCTTT	CASSLQGPRNTEAFF	15	TRBJ1-1	few	TRBV6-5	TRBD1
TGCAGTGCTGGGGGAGCGGGCTACGAGCAGTACTTC	CSAGGAGYEQYF	12	TRBJ2-7	-	TRBV20-1	-
TGTGCCACCAGCAGAGAAGTAGAGACAGTGGATTCACCCCTCCACTTT	CATSREVETVDSPLHF	16	TRBJ1-6	-	TRBV15	-
TGTGCCACCAGTGATCCAGGGGGCATTCTTGGCTACACCTTC	CATSDPGGILGYTF	14	TRBJ1-2	few	TRBV24-1	TRBD1
TGTGCCAGCAGTTACGAGACAGCAAGTACCGGGGAGCTGTTTTTT	CASSYETASTGELFF	15	TRBJ2-2	-	TRBV6-2/TRBV6-3	-
TGTGCCAGCACCGGGACAGGGGGTTATAGCAATCAGCCCCAGCATTTT	CASTGTGGYSNQPQHF	16	TRBJ1-5	-	TRBV6-6	TRBD1
TGTGCCAACACCAGGGGGCTTGGGACAGATACGCAGTATTTT	CANTRGLGTDTQYF	14	TRBJ2-3	-	TRBV12-3/TRBV12-4	TRBD1
TGTGCCAGCAGTCCTCACAGGGAAAAGGTCAAAAACATTCAGTACTTC	CASSPHREKVKNIQYF	16	TRBJ2-4	-	TRBV27	-
TGTGCCAGCAGCTCGGGACTATACAGGTGGGAAGGGTTCTATGAGACCCAGTACTTC	CASSSGLYRWEGFYETQYF	19	TRBJ2-5	-	TRBV5-8	TRBD2
TGCGCCAGCAGCAGGGGCGGGGTGGTCTACAATGAGCAGTTCTTC	CASSRGGVVYNEQFF	15	TRBJ2-1	-	TRBV5-1	-
TGTGCCACCAGTCCTAAGGAGGGATTTCAAGATACGCAGTATTTT	CATSPKEGFQDTQYF	15	TRBJ2-3	-	TRBV24-1	-
TGTGCCTGCAGTTTAGGGGGATACGAGCAGTACTTC	CACSLGGYEQYF	12	TRBJ2-7	-	TRBV12-3/TRBV12-4	-
TGTGCCAGCAGGTCTAGCGGGGGGGCCGGCGGGGAGCTGTTTTTT	CASRSSGGAGGELFF	15	TRBJ2-2	-	TRBV7-2	TRBD2
TGCAGCGCTAGGGACAGGGCCCCCAATGAGCAGTTCTTC	CSARDRAPNEQFF	13	TRBJ2-1	-	TRBV29-1	TRBD1
TGTGCCAGCAGTATGACAGGGTTCAACGAGCAGTACTTC	CASSMTGFNEQYF	13	TRBJ2-7	few	TRBV28	TRBD1
TGTGCCAGCAGAAACGTTGGTGAGCAGTTCTTC	CASRNVGEQFF	11	TRBJ2-1	-	TRBV6-6	-
TGTGCCAGCCTTAATCCGGGGGGGAACTACAATGAGCAGTTCTTC	CASLNPGGNYNEQFF	15	TRBJ2-1	-	TRBV11-2	TRBD2
TGTGCCATCAGTGACCAGGTCTATGGCTACACCTTC	CAISDQVYGYTF	12	TRBJ1-2	-	TRBV10-3	-
TGTGCCAGCAGCCAAGAGGACAGACAAGAGACCCAGTACTTC	CASSQEDRQETQYF	14	TRBJ2-5	few	TRBV4-2	-
TGCGCCAGCAGCTTGCGGACTAGCGGGGGCGACTCGACAGATACGCAGTATTTT	CASSLRTSGGDSTDTQYF	18	TRBJ2-3	-	TRBV5-1	TRBD2
TGCAGTGCTAGAGCAGCTTACAATGAGCAGTTCTTC	CSARAAYNEQFF	12	TRBJ2-1	few	TRBV20-1	-
TGTGCCAGCAGAATTCCCGGGACTAGCGGGGGGGAGCAGTACTTC	CASRIPGTSGGEQYF	15	TRBJ2-7	few	TRBV6-6	TRBD2
TGCGCCAGCAGCCAAGATCCTAGCGGGGGGGCGTACCAAGAGACCCAGTACTTC	CASSQDPSGGAYQETQYF	18	TRBJ2-5	-	TRBV4-1	TRBD2
TGTGCCAGCAGGTTTACAGAGACCCAAGAGACCCAGTACTTC	CASRFTETQETQYF	14	TRBJ2-5	-	TRBV7-8	-